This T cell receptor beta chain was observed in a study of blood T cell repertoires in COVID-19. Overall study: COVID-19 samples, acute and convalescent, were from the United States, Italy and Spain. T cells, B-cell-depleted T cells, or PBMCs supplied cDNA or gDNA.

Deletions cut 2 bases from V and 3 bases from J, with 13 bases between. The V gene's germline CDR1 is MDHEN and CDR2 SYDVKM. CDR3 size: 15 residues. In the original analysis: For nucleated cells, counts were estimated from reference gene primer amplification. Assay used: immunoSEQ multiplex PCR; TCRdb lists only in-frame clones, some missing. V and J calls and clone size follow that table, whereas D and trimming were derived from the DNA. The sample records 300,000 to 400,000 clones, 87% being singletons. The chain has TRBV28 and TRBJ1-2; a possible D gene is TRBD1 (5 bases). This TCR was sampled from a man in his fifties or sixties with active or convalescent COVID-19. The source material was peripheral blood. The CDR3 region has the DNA TGTGCCAGCAGTTTAGGGGGGGGTGTGGACTATGGCTACACCTTC. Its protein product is CASSLGGGVDYGYTF.